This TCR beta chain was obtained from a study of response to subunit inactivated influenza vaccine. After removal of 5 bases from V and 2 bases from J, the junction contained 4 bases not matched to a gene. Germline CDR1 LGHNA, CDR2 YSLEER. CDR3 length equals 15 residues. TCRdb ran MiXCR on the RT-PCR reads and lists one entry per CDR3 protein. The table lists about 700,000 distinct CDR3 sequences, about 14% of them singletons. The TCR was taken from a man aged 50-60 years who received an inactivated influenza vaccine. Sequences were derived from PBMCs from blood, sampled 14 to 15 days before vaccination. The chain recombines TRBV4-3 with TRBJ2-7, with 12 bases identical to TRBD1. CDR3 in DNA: TGCGCCAGCAGCGCGGGACAGGGGGCTGCCTACGAGCAGTACTTC. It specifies CASSAGQGAAYEQYF.